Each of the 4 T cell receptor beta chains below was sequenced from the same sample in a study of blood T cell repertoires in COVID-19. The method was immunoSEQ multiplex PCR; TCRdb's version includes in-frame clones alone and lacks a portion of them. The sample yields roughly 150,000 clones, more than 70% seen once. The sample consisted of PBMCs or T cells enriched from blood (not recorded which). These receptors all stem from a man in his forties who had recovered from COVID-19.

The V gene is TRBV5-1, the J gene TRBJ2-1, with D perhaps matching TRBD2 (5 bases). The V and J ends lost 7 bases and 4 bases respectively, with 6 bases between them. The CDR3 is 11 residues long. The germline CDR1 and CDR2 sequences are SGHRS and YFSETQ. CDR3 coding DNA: TGCGCCAGCGGGGAGTACAATGAGCAGTTCTTC. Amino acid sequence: CASGEYNEQFF.

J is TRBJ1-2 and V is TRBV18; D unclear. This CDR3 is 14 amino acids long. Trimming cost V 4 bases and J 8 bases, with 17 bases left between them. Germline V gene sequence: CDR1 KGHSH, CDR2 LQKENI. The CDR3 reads CASSLQDAQRGYTF. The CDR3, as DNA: TGTGCCAGCTCACTGCAAGACGCCCAGAGGGGCTACACCTTC.

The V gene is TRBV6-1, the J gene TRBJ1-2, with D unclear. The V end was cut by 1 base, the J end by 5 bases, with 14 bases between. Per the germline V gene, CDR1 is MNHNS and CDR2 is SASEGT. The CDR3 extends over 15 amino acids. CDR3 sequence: CASSEGVGLSYGYTF. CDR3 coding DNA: TGTGCCAGCAGTGAAGGGGTTGGGCTCTCTTATGGCTACACCTTC.

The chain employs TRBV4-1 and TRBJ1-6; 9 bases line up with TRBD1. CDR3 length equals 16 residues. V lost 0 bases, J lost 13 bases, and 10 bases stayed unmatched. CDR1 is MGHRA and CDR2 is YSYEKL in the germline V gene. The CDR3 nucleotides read TGCGCCAGCAGCCAAGATCTTGGGACAGGGATTTATCCCCTCCACTTT. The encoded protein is CASSQDLGTGIYPLHF.